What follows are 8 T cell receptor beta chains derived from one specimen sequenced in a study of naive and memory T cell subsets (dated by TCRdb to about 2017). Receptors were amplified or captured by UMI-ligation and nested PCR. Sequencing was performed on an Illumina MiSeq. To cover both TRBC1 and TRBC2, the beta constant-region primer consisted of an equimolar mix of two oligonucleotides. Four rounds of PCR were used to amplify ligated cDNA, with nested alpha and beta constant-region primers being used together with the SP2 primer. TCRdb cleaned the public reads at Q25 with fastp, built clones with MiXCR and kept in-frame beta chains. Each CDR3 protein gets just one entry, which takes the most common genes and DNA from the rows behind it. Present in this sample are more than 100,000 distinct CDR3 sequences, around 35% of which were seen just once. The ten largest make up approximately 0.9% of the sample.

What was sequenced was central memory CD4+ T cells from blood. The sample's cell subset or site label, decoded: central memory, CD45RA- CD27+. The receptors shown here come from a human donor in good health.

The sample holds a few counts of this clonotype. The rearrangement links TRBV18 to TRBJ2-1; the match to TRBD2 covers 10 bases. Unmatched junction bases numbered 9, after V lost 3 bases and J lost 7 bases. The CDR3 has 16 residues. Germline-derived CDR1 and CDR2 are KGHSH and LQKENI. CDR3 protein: CASSPSLAGDYNEQFF. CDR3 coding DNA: TGTGCCAGCTCACCCTCCCTAGCGGGAGACTATAATGAGCAGTTCTTC.

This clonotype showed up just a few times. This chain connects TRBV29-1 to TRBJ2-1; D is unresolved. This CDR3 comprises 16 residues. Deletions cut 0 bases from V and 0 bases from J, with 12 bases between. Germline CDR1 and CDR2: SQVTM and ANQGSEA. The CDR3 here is CSVEDPRGSSYNEQFF. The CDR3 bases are TGCAGCGTTGAAGATCCGCGCGGAAGCTCCTACAATGAGCAGTTCTTC.

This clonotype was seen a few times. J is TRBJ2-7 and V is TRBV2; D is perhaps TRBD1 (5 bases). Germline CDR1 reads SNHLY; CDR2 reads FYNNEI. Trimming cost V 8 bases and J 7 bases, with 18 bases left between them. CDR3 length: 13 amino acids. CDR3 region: CASARELGREQYF. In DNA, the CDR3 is TGTGCCAGCGCAAGAGAGTTGGGGCGGGAGCAGTACTTC.

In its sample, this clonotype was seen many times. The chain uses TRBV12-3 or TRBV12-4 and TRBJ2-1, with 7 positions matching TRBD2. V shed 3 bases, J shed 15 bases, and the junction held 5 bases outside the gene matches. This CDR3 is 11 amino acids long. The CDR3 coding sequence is TGTGCCAGCAGTTTTGGGGGGGGTCGGTTCTTC. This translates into CASSFGGGRFF.

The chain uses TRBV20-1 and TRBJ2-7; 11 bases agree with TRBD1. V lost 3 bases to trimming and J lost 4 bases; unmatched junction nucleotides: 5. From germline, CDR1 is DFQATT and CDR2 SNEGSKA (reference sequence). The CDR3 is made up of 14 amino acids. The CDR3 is CSASKGQGAYEQYF. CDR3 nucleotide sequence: TGCAGTGCTAGTAAAGGACAGGGGGCATACGAGCAGTACTTC.

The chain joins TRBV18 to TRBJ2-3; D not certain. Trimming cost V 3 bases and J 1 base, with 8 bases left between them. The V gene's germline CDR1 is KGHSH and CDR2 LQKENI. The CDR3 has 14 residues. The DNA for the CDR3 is TGTGCCAGCTCACCTAGTGGGCGCACAGATACGCAGTATTTT. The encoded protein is CASSPSGRTDTQYF.

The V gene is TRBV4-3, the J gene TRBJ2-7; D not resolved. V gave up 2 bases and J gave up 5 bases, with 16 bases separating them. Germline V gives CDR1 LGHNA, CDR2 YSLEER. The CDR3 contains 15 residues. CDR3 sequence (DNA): TGCGCCAGCAGCCAACGTCCGGCCACCTTGGACGAGCAGTACTTC. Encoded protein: CASSQRPATLDEQYF.

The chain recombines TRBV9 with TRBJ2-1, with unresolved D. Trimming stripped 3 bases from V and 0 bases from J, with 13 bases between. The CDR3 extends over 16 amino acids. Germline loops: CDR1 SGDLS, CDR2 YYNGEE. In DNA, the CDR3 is TGTGCCAGCAGCGACCAACGAAAGAGCTCCTACAATGAGCAGTTCTTC. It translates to CASSDQRKSSYNEQFF.